This T cell receptor (beta chain) was captured by sequencing in a study of blood T cell repertoires in COVID-19. At the level of the study: The United States, Italy and Spain provided the acute and convalescent COVID-19 samples. PBMCs, B-cell-depleted T cells, or T cells provided the cDNA or gDNA that made up the material.

The V end lost 3 bases, the J end lost 1 base, and 10 bases lay between the germline ends. The V gene's germline CDR1 is SGHRS and CDR2 YFSETQ. CDR3 length: 14 residues. This clone was seen more than once but under ten times. Original processing notes: Reference gene primer amplification gave estimated nucleated cell counts. Some clones are missing from TCRdb's copy, which holds only in-frame ones; the method was immunoSEQ multiplex PCR. D and trimming were read from the DNA, whereas the V and J calls and clone size are those reported in that table. The profile shows about 220,000 clones, 83% of them singletons.

The sequenced sample was peripheral blood. This clonotype was obtained from a woman in her thirties or forties with active or convalescent COVID-19. V usage is TRBV5-1 and J usage is TRBJ1-1; the D gene is possibly TRBD1 (5 bases). The CDR3 region is CASSSRTPNTEAFF. The DNA for the CDR3 is TGCGCCAGCAGCTCGAGGACACCGAACACTGAAGCTTTCTTT.